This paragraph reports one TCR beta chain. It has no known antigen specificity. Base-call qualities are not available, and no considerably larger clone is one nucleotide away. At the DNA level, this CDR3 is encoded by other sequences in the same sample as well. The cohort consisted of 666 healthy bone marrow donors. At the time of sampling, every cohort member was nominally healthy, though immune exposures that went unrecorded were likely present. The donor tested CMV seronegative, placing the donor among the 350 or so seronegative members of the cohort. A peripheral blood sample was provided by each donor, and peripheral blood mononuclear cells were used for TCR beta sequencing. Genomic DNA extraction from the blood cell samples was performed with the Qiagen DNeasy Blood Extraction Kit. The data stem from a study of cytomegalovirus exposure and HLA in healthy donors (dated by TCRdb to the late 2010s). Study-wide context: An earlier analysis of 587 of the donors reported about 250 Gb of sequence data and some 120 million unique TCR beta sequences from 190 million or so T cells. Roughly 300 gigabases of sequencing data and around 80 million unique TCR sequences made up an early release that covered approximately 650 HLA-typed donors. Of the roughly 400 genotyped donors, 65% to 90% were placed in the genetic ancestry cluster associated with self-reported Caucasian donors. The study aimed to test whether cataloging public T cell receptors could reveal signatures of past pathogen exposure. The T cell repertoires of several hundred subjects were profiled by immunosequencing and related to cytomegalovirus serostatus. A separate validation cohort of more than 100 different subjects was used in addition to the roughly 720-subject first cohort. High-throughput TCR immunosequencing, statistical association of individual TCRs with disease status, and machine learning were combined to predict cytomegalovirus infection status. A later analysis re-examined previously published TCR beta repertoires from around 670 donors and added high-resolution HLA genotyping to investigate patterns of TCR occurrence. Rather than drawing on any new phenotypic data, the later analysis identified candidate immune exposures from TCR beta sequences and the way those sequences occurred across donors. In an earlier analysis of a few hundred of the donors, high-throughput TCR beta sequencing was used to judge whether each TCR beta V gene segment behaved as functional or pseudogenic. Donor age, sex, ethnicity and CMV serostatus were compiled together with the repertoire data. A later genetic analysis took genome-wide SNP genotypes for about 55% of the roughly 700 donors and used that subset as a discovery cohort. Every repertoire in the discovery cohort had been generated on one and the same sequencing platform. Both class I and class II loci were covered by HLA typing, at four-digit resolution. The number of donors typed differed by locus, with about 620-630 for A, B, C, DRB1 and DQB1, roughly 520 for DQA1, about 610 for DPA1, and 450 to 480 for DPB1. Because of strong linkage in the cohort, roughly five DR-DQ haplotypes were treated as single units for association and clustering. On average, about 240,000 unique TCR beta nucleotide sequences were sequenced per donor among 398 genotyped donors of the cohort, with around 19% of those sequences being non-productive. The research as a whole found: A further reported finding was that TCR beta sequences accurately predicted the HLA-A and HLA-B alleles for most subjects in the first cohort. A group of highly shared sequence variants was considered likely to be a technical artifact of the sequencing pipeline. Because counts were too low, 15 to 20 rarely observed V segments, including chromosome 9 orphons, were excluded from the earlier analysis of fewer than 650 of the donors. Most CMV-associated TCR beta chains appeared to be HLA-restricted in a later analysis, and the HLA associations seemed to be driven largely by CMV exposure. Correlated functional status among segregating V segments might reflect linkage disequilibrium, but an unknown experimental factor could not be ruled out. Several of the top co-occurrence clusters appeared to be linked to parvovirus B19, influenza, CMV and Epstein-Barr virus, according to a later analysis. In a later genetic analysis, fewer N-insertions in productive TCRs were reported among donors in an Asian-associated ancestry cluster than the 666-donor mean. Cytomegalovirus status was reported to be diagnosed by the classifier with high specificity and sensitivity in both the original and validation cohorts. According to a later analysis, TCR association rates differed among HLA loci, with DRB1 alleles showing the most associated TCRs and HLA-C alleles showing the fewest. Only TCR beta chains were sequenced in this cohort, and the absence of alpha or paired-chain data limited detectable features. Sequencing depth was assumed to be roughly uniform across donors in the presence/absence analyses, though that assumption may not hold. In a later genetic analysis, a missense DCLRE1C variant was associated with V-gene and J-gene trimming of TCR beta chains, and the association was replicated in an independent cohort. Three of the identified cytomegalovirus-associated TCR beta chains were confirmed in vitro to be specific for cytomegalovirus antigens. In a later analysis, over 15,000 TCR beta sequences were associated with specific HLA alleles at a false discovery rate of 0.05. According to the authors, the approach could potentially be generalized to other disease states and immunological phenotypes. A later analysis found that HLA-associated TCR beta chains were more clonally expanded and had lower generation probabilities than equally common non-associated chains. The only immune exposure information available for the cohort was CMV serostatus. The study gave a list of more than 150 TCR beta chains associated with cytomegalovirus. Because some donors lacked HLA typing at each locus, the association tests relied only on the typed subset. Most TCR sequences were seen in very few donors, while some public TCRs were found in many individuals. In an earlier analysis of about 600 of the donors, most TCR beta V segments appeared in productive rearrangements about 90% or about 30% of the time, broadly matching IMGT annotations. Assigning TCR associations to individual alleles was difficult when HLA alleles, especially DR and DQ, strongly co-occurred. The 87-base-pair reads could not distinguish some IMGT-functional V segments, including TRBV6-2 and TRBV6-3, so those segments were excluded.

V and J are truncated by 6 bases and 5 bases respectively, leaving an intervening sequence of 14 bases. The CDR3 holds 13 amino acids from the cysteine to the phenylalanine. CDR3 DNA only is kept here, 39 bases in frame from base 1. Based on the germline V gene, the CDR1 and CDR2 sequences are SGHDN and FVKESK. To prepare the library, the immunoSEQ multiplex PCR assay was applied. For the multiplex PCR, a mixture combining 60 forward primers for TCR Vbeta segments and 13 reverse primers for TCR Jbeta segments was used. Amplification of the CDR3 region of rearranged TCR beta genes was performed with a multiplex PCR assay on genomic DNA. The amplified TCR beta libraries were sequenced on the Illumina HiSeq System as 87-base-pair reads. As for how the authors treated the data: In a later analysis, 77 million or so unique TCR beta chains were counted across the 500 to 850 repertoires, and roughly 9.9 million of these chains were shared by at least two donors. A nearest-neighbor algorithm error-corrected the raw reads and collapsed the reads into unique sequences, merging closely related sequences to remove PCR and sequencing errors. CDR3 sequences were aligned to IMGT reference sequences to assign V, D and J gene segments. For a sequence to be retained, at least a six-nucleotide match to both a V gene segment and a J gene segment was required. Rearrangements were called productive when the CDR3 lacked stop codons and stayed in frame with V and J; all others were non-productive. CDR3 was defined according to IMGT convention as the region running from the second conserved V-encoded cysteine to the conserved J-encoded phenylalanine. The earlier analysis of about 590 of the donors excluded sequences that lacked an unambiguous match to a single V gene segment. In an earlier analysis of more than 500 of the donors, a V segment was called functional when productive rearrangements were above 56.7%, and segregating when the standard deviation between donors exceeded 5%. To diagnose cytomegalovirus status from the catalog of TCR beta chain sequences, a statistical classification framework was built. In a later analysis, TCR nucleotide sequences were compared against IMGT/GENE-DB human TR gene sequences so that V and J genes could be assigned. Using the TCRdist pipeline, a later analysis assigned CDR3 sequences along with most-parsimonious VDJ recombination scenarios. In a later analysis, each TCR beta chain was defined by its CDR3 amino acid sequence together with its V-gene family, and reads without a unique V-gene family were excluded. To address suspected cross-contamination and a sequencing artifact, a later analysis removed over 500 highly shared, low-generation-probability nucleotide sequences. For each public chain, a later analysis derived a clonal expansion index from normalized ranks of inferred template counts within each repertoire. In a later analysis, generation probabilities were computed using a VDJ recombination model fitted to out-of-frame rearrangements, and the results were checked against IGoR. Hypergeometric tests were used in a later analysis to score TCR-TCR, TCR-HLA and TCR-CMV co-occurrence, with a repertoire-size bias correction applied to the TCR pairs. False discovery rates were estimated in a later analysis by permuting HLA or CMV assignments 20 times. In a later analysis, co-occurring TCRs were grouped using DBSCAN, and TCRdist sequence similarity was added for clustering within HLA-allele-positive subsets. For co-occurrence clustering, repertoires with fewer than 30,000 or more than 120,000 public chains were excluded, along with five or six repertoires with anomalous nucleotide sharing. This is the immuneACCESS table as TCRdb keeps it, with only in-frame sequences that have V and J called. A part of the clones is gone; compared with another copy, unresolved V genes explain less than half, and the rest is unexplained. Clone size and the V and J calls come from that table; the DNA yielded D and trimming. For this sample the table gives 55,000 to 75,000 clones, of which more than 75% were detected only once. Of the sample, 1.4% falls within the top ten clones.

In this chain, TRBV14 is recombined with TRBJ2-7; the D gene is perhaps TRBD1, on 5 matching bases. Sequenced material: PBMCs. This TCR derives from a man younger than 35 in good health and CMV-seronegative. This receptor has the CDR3 CASSQLQGHEQYF. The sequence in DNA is TGTGCCAGCAGTCAACTCCAGGGCCACGAGCAGTACTTC.